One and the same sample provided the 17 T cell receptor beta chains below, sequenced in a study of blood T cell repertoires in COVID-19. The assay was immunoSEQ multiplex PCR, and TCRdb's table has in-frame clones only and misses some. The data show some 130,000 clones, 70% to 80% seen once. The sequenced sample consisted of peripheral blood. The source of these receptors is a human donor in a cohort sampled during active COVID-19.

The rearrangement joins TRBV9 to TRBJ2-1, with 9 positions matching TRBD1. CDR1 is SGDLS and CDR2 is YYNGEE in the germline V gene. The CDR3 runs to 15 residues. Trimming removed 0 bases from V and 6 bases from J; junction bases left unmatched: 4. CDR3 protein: CASSVGTGEGNEQFF. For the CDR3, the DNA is TGTGCCAGCAGCGTAGGGACAGGGGAGGGCAATGAGCAGTTCTTC.

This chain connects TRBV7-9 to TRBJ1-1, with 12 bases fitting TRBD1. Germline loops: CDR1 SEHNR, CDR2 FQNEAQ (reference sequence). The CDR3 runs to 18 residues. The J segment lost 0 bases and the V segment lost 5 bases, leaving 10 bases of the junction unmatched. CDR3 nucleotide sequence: TGTGCCAGCAGCGAACACCGGGACAGGGGGCTTTTGAACACTGAAGCTTTCTTT. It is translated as CASSEHRDRGLLNTEAFF.

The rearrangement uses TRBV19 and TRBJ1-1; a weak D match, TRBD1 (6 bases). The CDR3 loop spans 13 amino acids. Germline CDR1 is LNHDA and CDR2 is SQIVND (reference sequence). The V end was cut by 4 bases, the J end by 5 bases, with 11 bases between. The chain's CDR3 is CASSTTGLTEAFF. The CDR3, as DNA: TGTGCCAGTAGTACGACAGGCTTGACTGAAGCTTTCTTT.

The CDR3 is CASSLIGGLNRPGLHYGYTF. The CDR3 DNA reads as TGTGCCAGCAGTTTAATAGGGGGCCTCAACCGGCCCGGGCTCCACTATGGCTACACCTTC. This chain links TRBV27 with TRBJ1-2; 7 positions match TRBD1. CDR1 is MNHEY and CDR2 is SMNVEV in the germline V gene (reference sequence). This CDR3 has 20 residues. The ends lost 2 bases at V and 3 bases at J; junction bases unmatched: 21.

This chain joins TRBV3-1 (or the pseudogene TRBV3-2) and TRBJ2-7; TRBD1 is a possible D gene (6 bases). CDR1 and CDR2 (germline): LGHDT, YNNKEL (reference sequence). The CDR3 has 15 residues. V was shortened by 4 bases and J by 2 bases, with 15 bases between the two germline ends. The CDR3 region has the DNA TGTGCCAGCAGCCGTCCACAGGGAGAAGCCTACGAGCAGTACTTC. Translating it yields CASSRPQGEAYEQYF.

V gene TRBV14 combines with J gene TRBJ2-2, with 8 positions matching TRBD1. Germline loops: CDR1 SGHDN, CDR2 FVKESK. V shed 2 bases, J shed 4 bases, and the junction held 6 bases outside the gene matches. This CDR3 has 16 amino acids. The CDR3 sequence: CASSQRTGPRTGELFF. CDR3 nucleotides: TGTGCCAGCAGCCAACGGACAGGGCCGCGCACCGGGGAGCTGTTTTTT.

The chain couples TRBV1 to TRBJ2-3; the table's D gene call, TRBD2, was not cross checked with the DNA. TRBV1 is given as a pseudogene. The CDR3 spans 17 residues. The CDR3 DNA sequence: TGCACCAGCAGCCTCGGGCCTCGCGGGGGGGAGGCGGATACGCAGTATTTT. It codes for CTSSLGPRGGEADTQYF.

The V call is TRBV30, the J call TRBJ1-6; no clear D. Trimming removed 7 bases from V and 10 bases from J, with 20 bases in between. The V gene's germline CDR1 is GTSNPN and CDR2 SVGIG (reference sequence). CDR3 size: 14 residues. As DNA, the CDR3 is TGTGCCTCCACCGAGACTACCGTAGGGTCACCCCTCCACTTT. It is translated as CASTETTVGSPLHF.

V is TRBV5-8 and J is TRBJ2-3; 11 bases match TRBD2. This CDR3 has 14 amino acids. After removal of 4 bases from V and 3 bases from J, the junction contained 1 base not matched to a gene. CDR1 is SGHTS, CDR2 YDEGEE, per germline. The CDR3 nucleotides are TGTGCCAGCAGCAGACTAGCGGGGACAGATACGCAGTATTTT. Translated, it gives CASSRLAGTDTQYF.

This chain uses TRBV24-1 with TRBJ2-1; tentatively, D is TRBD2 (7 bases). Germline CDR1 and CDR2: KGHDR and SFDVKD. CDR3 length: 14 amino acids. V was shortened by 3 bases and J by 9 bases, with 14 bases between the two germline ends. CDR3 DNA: TGTGCCACCAGTGATGATTTGGGGGGGCGTGAGCAGTTCTTC. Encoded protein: CATSDDLGGREQFF.

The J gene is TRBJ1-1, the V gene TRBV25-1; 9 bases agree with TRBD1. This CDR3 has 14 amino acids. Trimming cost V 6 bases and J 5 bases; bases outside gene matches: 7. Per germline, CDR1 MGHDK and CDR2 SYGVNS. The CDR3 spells CASSEDRGDTEAFF. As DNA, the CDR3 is TGTGCCAGCAGCGAGGACAGGGGAGATACTGAAGCTTTCTTT.

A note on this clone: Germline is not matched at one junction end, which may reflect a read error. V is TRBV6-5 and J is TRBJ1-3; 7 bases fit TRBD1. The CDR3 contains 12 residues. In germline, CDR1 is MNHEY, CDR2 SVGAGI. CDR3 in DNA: TGTGCCAGCAGACAGGCCCAGGGGGACAAAGTTTTT. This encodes CASRQAQGDKVF.

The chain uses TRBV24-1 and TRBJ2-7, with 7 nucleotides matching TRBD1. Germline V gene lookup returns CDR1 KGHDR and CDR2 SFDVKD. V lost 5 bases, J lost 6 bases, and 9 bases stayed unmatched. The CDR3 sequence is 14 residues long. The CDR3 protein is CATSGEAPGGEQYF. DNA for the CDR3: TGTGCCACCAGTGGCGAAGCCCCAGGGGGCGAGCAGTACTTC.

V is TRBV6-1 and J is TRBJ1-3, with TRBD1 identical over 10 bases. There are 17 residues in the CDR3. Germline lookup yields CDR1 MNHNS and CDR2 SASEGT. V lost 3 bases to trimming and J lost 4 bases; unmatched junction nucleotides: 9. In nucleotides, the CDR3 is TGTGCCAGCAGTGATACCCGGGACAGGGGCGGCGGAAACACCATATATTTT. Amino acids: CASSDTRDRGGGNTIYF.

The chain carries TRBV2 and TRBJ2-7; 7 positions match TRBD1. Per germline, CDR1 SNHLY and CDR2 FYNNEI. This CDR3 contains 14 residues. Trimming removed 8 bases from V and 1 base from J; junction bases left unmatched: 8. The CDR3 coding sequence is TGTGCCAGCCTCCGACAGGGCCCTTCCTACGAGCAGTACTTC. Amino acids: CASLRQGPSYEQYF. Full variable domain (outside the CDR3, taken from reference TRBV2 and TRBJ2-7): EPEVTQTPSHQVTQMGQEVILRCVPISNHLYFYWYRQILGQKVEFLVSFYNNEISEKSEIFDDQFSVERPDGSNFTLKIRSTKLEDSAMYFCASLRQGPSYEQYFGPGTRLTVT.

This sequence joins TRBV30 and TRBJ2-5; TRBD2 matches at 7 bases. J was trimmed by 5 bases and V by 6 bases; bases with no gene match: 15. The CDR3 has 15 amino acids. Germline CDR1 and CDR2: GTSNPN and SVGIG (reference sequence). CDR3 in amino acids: CACLREAGWLETQYF. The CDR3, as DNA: TGTGCCTGTCTCCGGGAGGCAGGGTGGTTGGAGACCCAGTACTTC.

The CDR3 bases are TGTGCCAGTAGCCCCGGCGGCGTGAACACTGAAGCTTTCTTT. It translates to CASSPGGVNTEAFF. The chain links TRBV19 to TRBJ1-1; D gene unclear. V was trimmed by 6 bases and J by 0 bases, leaving 11 bases between them. CDR1 is LNHDA and CDR2 is SQIVND in the germline V gene (reference sequence). This CDR3 is 14 amino acids long.